This is a list of T cell receptor beta chains from one sample in a study of identical twins. TCRdb redid the calling of the 5' RACE reads with MiXCR, one entry per CDR3 protein. Of some 730,000 distinct CDR3 sequences listed, 15% to 20% are singletons. These data are also associated with another study on T cells expressing NK-cell markers.

The specimen was PBMCs. Receptor source: a young woman in good health. Each CDR3 is given with its conserved first and last residue. A D gene is named only where the DNA matches it firmly. Only part of the rows carry a size: once, few, many, or a class if the clone is expanded.

D gene: TRBD1; J gene: TRBJ2-1; CDR3 length: 12; V gene: TRBV11-3; clone size: -; CDR3 protein: CASTSRGHEQFF
D gene: TRBD1; J gene: TRBJ2-7; CDR3 length: 14; V gene: TRBV10-3; clone size: few; CDR3 protein: CAIRGTGGIYEQYF
D gene: -; J gene: TRBJ2-3; CDR3 length: 13; V gene: TRBV29-1; clone size: -; CDR3 protein: CSVEARGTDTQYF
D gene: -; J gene: TRBJ2-2; CDR3 length: 12; V gene: TRBV5-6; clone size: -; CDR3 protein: CASSLRGWELFF
D gene: TRBD2; J gene: TRBJ2-3; CDR3 length: 14; V gene: TRBV25-1; clone size: few; CDR3 protein: CASSLRGGLYTQYF
D gene: -; J gene: TRBJ2-1; CDR3 length: 12; V gene: TRBV9; clone size: -; CDR3 protein: CASSGHHNEQFF
D gene: -; J gene: TRBJ2-7; CDR3 length: 12; V gene: TRBV6-2/TRBV6-3; clone size: -; CDR3 protein: CASSYPDVNKYF
D gene: TRBD2; J gene: TRBJ2-3; CDR3 length: 15; V gene: TRBV9; clone size: few; CDR3 protein: CASSDERDRADTQYF
D gene: -; J gene: TRBJ1-2; CDR3 length: 14; V gene: TRBV18; clone size: -; CDR3 protein: CASSPGPYPYGYTF
D gene: TRBD1; J gene: TRBJ2-7; CDR3 length: 15; V gene: TRBV5-1; clone size: -; CDR3 protein: CASSSGTGNTYEQYF
D gene: -; J gene: TRBJ2-1; CDR3 length: 13; V gene: TRBV3-1; clone size: -; CDR3 protein: CASSRRGSNEQFF
D gene: TRBD2; J gene: TRBJ2-4; CDR3 length: 20; V gene: TRBV6-2/TRBV6-3; clone size: few; CDR3 protein: CASQVHPGLADILAKNIQYF
D gene: -; J gene: TRBJ1-3; CDR3 length: 12; V gene: TRBV20-1; clone size: few; CDR3 protein: CSARDWGNTIYF
D gene: TRBD1; J gene: TRBJ2-7; CDR3 length: 14; V gene: TRBV18; clone size: -; CDR3 protein: CASQQQGKSQEQYF
D gene: -; J gene: TRBJ2-5; CDR3 length: 17; V gene: TRBV7-9; clone size: -; CDR3 protein: CASSSNRASKYQETQYF
D gene: TRBD1; J gene: TRBJ1-6; CDR3 length: 16; V gene: TRBV7-9; clone size: -; CDR3 protein: CASSLDPGQGNSPLHF
D gene: -; J gene: TRBJ2-3; CDR3 length: 9; V gene: TRBV29-1; clone size: few; CDR3 protein: CSVETPGHF
D gene: TRBD1; J gene: TRBJ2-1; CDR3 length: 16; V gene: TRBV27; clone size: few; CDR3 protein: CASTTRSGTGGDEQFF
D gene: -; J gene: TRBJ1-2; CDR3 length: 16; V gene: TRBV7-9; clone size: -; CDR3 protein: CASSLRTGIGDYGYTF
D gene: -; J gene: TRBJ2-3; CDR3 length: 14; V gene: TRBV5-1; clone size: -; CDR3 protein: CASTPLANTDTQYF
D gene: TRBD2; J gene: TRBJ2-3; CDR3 length: 15; V gene: TRBV4-1; clone size: -; CDR3 protein: CASSQGLADRQTQYF
D gene: -; J gene: TRBJ2-3; CDR3 length: 14; V gene: TRBV7-9; clone size: many; CDR3 protein: CASSSDRMGDTQYF
D gene: TRBD1; J gene: TRBJ1-5; CDR3 length: 15; V gene: TRBV15; clone size: few; CDR3 protein: CATSVGQGWSQPQHF
D gene: -; J gene: TRBJ2-1; CDR3 length: 15; V gene: TRBV7-8; clone size: -; CDR3 protein: CASSLDIRAGGEQFF
D gene: -; J gene: TRBJ2-1; CDR3 length: 17; V gene: TRBV11-1; clone size: few; CDR3 protein: CASSLDREGFSYNEQFF
D gene: -; J gene: TRBJ1-3; CDR3 length: 13; V gene: TRBV6-1; clone size: many; CDR3 protein: CASRPGTGNTIYF
D gene: TRBD2; J gene: TRBJ2-1; CDR3 length: 16; V gene: TRBV4-3; clone size: many; CDR3 protein: CASSQPRTSGNNEQFF
D gene: TRBD1; J gene: TRBJ1-2; CDR3 length: 17; V gene: TRBV10-3; clone size: few; CDR3 protein: CASTNRGSSSVDYGYTF
D gene: -; J gene: TRBJ2-3; CDR3 length: 14; V gene: TRBV6-5; clone size: -; CDR3 protein: CASSYLGGTDTQYF
D gene: -; J gene: TRBJ2-5; CDR3 length: 16; V gene: TRBV6-1; clone size: -; CDR3 protein: CASSPLARELPETQYF
D gene: -; J gene: TRBJ2-1; CDR3 length: 17; V gene: TRBV15; clone size: -; CDR3 protein: CATSRGRSGGMSNEQFF
D gene: -; J gene: TRBJ2-7; CDR3 length: 14; V gene: TRBV5-1; clone size: few; CDR3 protein: CASSLEHATYEQYF
D gene: -; J gene: TRBJ2-3; CDR3 length: 15; V gene: TRBV9; clone size: -; CDR3 protein: CASSAEGGFTDTQYF